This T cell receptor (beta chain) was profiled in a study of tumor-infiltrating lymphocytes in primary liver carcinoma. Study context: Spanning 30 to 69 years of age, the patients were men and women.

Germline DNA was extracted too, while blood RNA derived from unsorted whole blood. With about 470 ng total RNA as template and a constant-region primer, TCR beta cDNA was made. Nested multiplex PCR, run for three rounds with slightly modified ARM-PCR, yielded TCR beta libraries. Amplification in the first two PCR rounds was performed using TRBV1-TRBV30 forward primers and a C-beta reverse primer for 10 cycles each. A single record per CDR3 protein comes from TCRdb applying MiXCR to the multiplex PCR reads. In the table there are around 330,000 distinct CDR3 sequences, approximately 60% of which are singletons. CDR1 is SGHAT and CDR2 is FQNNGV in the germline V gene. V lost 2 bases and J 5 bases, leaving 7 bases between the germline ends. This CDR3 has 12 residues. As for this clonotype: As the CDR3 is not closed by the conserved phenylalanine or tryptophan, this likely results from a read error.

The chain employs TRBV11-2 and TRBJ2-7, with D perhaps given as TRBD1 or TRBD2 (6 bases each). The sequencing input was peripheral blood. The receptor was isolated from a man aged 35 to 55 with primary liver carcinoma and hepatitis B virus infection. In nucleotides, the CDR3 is TGTGCCAGCAGCTTAAGGGGGGACGAGCAGTACTTA. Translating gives CASSLRGDEQYL.